The clone carrying this TCR beta chain was picked up one time. Its antigen is as yet unknown. Profiling relied on immunoSEQ multiplex PCR, and the TCRdb table lists in-frame clones only, not all of them. The data hold around 140,000 clones, with about 95% observed a single time. The sample comes from a study of cytomegalovirus exposure and HLA in healthy donors. Looking at the study overall: The same platform as the roughly 630 first-cohort repertoires was used for the 95 to 150 validation repertoires, a later analysis reported. Broader study findings: While the bulk of TCR sequences proved rare, some public TCRs turned up in many donors. Researchers counted 150 to 200 TCR beta chains as cytomegalovirus-associated.

V lost 6 bases, J lost 7 bases, and 17 bases lay in between. Germline values: CDR1 MDHEN, CDR2 SYDVKM. The CDR3 is 14 residues long. The V call is TRBV28, the J call TRBJ2-3, with TRBD1 as a possible D gene (6 bases). Sequenced: PBMCs. The sequence came from a young man in good health and CMV-seropositive. This chain's CDR3 is CASSAGTWGHTQYF. The CDR3 DNA is TGTGCCAGCAGCGCCGGGACATGGGGCCATACGCAGTATTTT.